Below are 24 T cell receptor beta chains sequenced from a single sample in a study of regulatory T cells in long-lasting Graves disease. The authors built TCR beta libraries using iRepertoire HTBI primers and Arm-PCR of CDR3 regions. TCRdb ran MiXCR on the multiplex PCR reads and lists one entry per CDR3 protein. The sample records about 430,000 distinct CDR3 sequences, around 23% being singletons. As to time point: persistent/refractory GD, antithyroid drugs over 5 years with positive TRAb. Construction of the TCR library relied on RNA isolated from PBMCs. The source was peripheral blood mononuclear cells (PBMCs), collected when the disease was refractory, from a patient treated with antithyroid drugs. Source of these receptors: a female donor with Graves disease.

In this sample, this clonotype turned up many times. The chain employs TRBV10-1 and TRBJ1-1; no clear D gene. Trimming took off 4 bases at V and 0 bases at J, with 9 bases between the two ends. Germline assignment: CDR1 WNHNN and CDR2 SYGVQD (reference sequence). The CDR3 totals 14 residues. The CDR3 loop reads CASSGGEMNTEAFF. In DNA form, the CDR3 reads TGCGCCAGCAGTGGTGGGGAAATGAACACTGAAGCTTTCTTT.

This clonotype showed up just a few times. The chain couples TRBV20-1 to TRBJ2-3; D call uncertain. Germline CDR1 and CDR2: DFQATT and SNEGSKA (reference sequence). The CDR3 runs to 14 residues. V shed 0 bases and J shed 0 bases, with 7 bases lying between them. CDR3 in amino acids: CSARDTRSTDTQYF. For the CDR3, the DNA is TGCAGTGCTAGAGATACCAGAAGCACAGATACGCAGTATTTT.

As to this clonotype: A read error may be the cause here, since a much bigger clone is one base away. The gene calls are TRBV6-6 and TRBJ1-6, with D unresolved. The CDR3 extends over 15 amino acids. CDR1 and CDR2 from the germline V gene are MNHNY and SVGAGI (reference sequence). The CDR3 is CAGSYSNRGDSPLHF. Written as DNA, the CDR3 is TGTGCCGGCAGTTACTCGAATCGTGGGGATTCACCCCTCCACTTT.

The rearrangement joins TRBV15 to TRBJ1-4; unclear D gene. CDR3 size: 11 residues. V lost 6 bases to trimming and J lost 14 bases, with 13 bases between them. CDR1 is LNHNV, CDR2 YYDKDF, per germline (reference sequence). CDR3: CATSRSNILFF. The CDR3 DNA follows: TGTGCCACCAGTCGCTCGAATATTCTGTTTTTT.

This clonotype was recorded at least ten times. The rearrangement uses TRBV28 and TRBJ1-2; 9 nucleotides agree with TRBD1. Looked up from germline, CDR1 is MDHEN and CDR2 is SYDVKM. CDR3 size: 14 residues. V was clipped by 4 bases and J by 7 bases; unmatched bases: 7. The CDR3 region is CASSSERQGVGYTF. As DNA, the CDR3 is TGTGCCAGCAGTTCGGAAAGACAGGGGGTTGGCTACACCTTC.

Many counts were recorded for this clonotype. V usage is TRBV7-8 and J usage is TRBJ2-1; unclear D gene. Trimming removed 1 base from V and 0 bases from J, with 7 bases in between. The germline CDR1 and CDR2 sequences are SGHVS and FQNEAQ. This CDR3 comprises 15 residues. The CDR3 loop is CASSLGASSYNEQFF. DNA for the CDR3: TGTGCCAGCAGCTTAGGGGCCAGCTCCTACAATGAGCAGTTCTTC.

This clonotype was observed a few times. The J gene is TRBJ1-3, the V gene TRBV20-1, with D possibly TRBD1 on 5 matching bases. Germline V gene sequence: CDR1 DFQATT, CDR2 SNEGSKA (reference sequence). V lost 6 bases, J lost 4 bases, and 16 bases lay in between. The CDR3 is 14 residues long. The CDR3 loop reads CSAVWTNAGNTIYF. The CDR3 nucleotides read TGCAGTGCCGTCTGGACAAATGCAGGAAACACCATATATTTT.

In this sample, this clonotype turned up many times. The V gene is TRBV11-2, the J gene TRBJ2-7, with D perhaps matching TRBD2 (6 bases). The germline V gene encodes CDR1 SGHAT and CDR2 FQNNGV. Trimming stripped 1 base from V and 4 bases from J, with 11 bases between. The CDR3 runs to 14 residues. The CDR3 protein is CASSLGGVGYEQYF. The DNA for the CDR3 is TGTGCCAGCAGCTTAGGGGGGGTCGGGTACGAGCAGTACTTC.

In its sample, this clonotype was seen many times. The chain joins TRBV11-2 to TRBJ2-4; D gene ambiguous. From germline, CDR1 is SGHAT and CDR2 FQNNGV. This CDR3 contains 12 residues. Trimming cost V 4 bases and J 6 bases, with 7 bases left between them. The CDR3: CASSSPRNIQYF. For the CDR3, the DNA is TGTGCCAGCAGCTCCCCAAGAAACATTCAGTACTTC.

V and J are TRBV6-1 and TRBJ2-1; a possible D gene is TRBD1 (7 bases). V was cut by 6 bases and J by 0 bases, with 9 bases left in between. The CDR3 loop spans 14 amino acids. Germline CDR1 MNHNS, CDR2 SASEGT. Here the CDR3 reads CASRRDSSYNEQFF. The CDR3 nucleotides read TGTGCCAGCAGGCGGGACAGCTCCTACAATGAGCAGTTCTTC.

This clonotype has just a few counts. V and J are TRBV6-5 and TRBJ2-2, with TRBD1 matching 9 bases. Trimming at V came to 3 bases and at J to 6 bases, leaving 8 bases not matched to a gene. Per the germline V gene, CDR1 is MNHEY and CDR2 is SVGAGI. This CDR3 region has 16 residues. In nucleotides, the CDR3 is TGTGCCAGCAGTTATTGGGACAGGGTTCGATCCGGGGAGCTGTTTTTT. Its protein product is CASSYWDRVRSGELFF.

The gene calls are TRBV19 and TRBJ2-5, with D tentatively TRBD2 (6 bases). The length of the CDR3 is 15 residues. Germline CDR1 is LNHDA and CDR2 is SQIVND (reference sequence). V shed 9 bases and J shed 4 bases, with 21 bases lying between them. CDR3 loop: CASQEGGRRGETQYF. In nucleotides, the CDR3 is TGTGCCAGCCAGGAGGGCGGAAGGAGGGGAGAGACCCAGTACTTC.

This chain connects TRBV30 to TRBJ2-3; D might be TRBD2 (5 bases). The V end was cut by 2 bases, the J end by 1 base, with 10 bases between. Looked up from germline, CDR1 is GTSNPN and CDR2 is SVGIG (reference sequence). The CDR3 spans 14 residues. CDR3 sequence: CAWSNSGGTDTQYF. The CDR3 coding sequence is TGTGCCTGGAGTAACAGCGGTGGCACAGATACGCAGTATTTT.

This clonotype appeared a few times. This chain connects TRBV20-1 to TRBJ2-7, with TRBD2 identical over 7 bases. This CDR3 is 15 amino acids long. CDR1 DFQATT and CDR2 SNEGSKA come from the germline V gene (reference sequence). V lost 1 base, J lost 0 bases, and 6 bases stayed unmatched. CDR3 sequence: CSARAGRESSYEQYF. DNA of the CDR3: TGCAGTGCTAGAGCTGGGCGGGAGAGCTCCTACGAGCAGTACTTC.

This clonotype was found many times. The V gene is TRBV7-2, the J gene TRBJ1-1; 10 nucleotides match TRBD1. Per the germline V gene, CDR1 is SGHTA and CDR2 is FQGNSA. This CDR3 spans 14 amino acids. Trimming at V came to 6 bases and at J to 1 base, leaving 2 bases not matched to a gene. The CDR3 region is CASRRDRGNTEAFF. Here the CDR3 DNA reads TGTGCCAGCAGACGGGACAGGGGGAACACTGAAGCTTTCTTT. Full variable domain (missing parts from reference TRBV7-2 and TRBJ1-1): GAGVSQSPSNKVTEKGKDVELRCDPISGHTALYWYRQSLGQGLEFLIYFQGNSAPDKSGLPSDRFSAERTGGSVSTLTIQRTQQEDSAVYLCASRRDRGNTEAFFGQGTRLTVV.

In its sample, this clonotype was seen many times. The V and J genes are TRBV28 and TRBJ2-7; the match to TRBD1 covers 8 bases. The V gene end was trimmed by 3 bases and the J gene end by 3 bases; junction bases not matched to a gene: 7. The CDR3 is made up of 15 amino acids. Looked up from germline, CDR1 is MDHEN and CDR2 is SYDVKM. The CDR3 loop is CASSFGQGSRYEQYF. The CDR3 DNA follows: TGTGCCAGCAGTTTTGGACAGGGTAGTCGCTACGAGCAGTACTTC.

This clonotype was counted between two and nine times. The CDR3 region has the DNA TGTGCCAGCAGCCCGGGACTAGCGGGAGGAGGGCGCGAGCAGTACTTC. The encoded protein is CASSPGLAGGGREQYF. The chain employs TRBV3-1 and TRBJ2-7; TRBD2 agrees at 15 bases. V lost 4 bases, J lost 6 bases, and 7 bases stayed unmatched. Per the germline V gene, CDR1 is LGHDT and CDR2 is YNNKEL (reference sequence). This CDR3 is 16 amino acids long.

This clonotype has ten or more counts. The gene calls are TRBV20-1 and TRBJ1-1; D unclear. The CDR3 covers 10 residues. The ends were cut back, 3 bases at V and 4 bases at J, with 3 bases in the middle. Germline V CDR1 and CDR2: DFQATT, SNEGSKA (reference sequence). The chain's CDR3 is CSARGTEAFF. CDR3 nucleotide sequence: TGCAGTGCTAGGGGCACTGAAGCTTTCTTT.

This clonotype showed up just a few times. V usage is TRBV5-1 and J usage is TRBJ1-4; D uncertain. Germline V gene sequence: CDR1 SGHRS, CDR2 YFSETQ. V dropped 4 bases and J dropped 0 bases, with 4 bases sitting between them. This CDR3 has 13 residues. CDR3 DNA sequence: TGCGCCAGCAGCGAAGCAACTAATGAAAAACTGTTTTTT. Its translation is CASSEATNEKLFF.

Ten or more counts support this clonotype. V is TRBV27 and J is TRBJ1-1; no firm D call. The V gene's germline CDR1 is MNHEY and CDR2 SMNVEV (reference sequence). V shed 5 bases and J shed 0 bases, with 22 bases lying between them. The CDR3 spans 18 residues. CDR3 sequence: CASSPRQTNTHMNTEAFF. As DNA, the CDR3 is TGTGCCAGCAGTCCCCGGCAGACAAACACCCACATGAACACTGAAGCTTTCTTT.

This clonotype was detected many times. This chain connects TRBV12-3 or TRBV12-4 to TRBJ2-6, with D possibly being TRBD1 (6 bases). CDR3 length equals 18 residues. Trimming cost V 3 bases and J 0 bases, with 15 bases left between them. DNA of the CDR3: TGTGCCAGCAGTTTTATAGGACAGCCCTACTCTGGGGCCAACGTCCTGACTTTC. Translating gives CASSFIGQPYSGANVLTF.

The gene calls are TRBV6-1 and TRBJ2-3; the D gene is possibly TRBD2 (5 bases). CDR1 MNHNS and CDR2 SASEGT come from the germline V gene. Trimming pared 6 bases from V and 1 base from J, leaving 11 bases between. The CDR3 covers 14 residues. The CDR3: CASRLRGGTDTQYF. The CDR3 bases are TGTGCCAGCAGGCTTCGGGGAGGCACAGATACGCAGTATTTT.

In this sample, this clonotype turned up many times. This chain connects TRBV15 to TRBJ2-5, with TRBD2 as a possible D gene (6 bases). V was trimmed by 3 bases and J by 4 bases, leaving 15 bases between them. Germline loops: CDR1 LNHNV, CDR2 YYDKDF (reference sequence). The CDR3 is 15 residues long. CDR3 amino acids: CATSSETSSAETQYF. CDR3 DNA sequence: TGTGCCACCAGCAGCGAAACCTCTAGCGCAGAGACCCAGTACTTC. The whole variable domain, remainder taken from reference TRBV15 and TRBJ2-5, is DAMVIQNPRYQVTQFGKPVTLSCSQTLNHNVMYWYQQKSSQAPKLLFHYYDKDFNNEADTPDNFQSRRPNTSFCFLDIRSPGLGDTAMYLCATSSETSSAETQYFGPGTRLLVL.

The chain has TRBV7-6 and TRBJ1-3; the D gene is possibly TRBD1 (5 bases). The CDR3 runs to 14 residues. Trimming pared 6 bases from V and 4 bases from J, leaving 13 bases between. CDR1 and CDR2 from the germline V gene are SGHVS and FNYEAQ. The chain's CDR3 is CASSPRDPGNTIYF. CDR3 in DNA: TGTGCCAGCAGTCCCAGGGACCCCGGAAACACCATATATTTT.